Below, 24 T cell receptor beta chains from the same sample are listed, as sequenced in a study of beta chain features in type 1 diabetes. The investigators reverse transcribed all of the isolated RNA, so they sequenced expressed TCRB transcripts. Assay used: immunoSEQ multiplex PCR; TCRdb lists only in-frame clones, some missing. This table holds under 400,000 clones, about 14% found once. The specimen was central memory CD4+ T cells from blood. The origin of the receptors is a man aged 30-40 years in good health.

This clone was seen more than once but under ten times. Different DNA sequences within this sample yield the same CDR3. The chain uses TRBV18 and TRBJ2-5; no clear D. Germline V gene data show CDR1 as KGHSH and CDR2 as LQKENI. V gave up 4 bases and J gave up 2 bases, with 8 bases separating them. The CDR3 contains 13 residues. Here the CDR3 reads CASSRSVQETQYF. The CDR3 region has the DNA TGTGCCAGCTCACGCTCCGTACAAGAGACCCAGTACTTC.

A few counts support this clone. J is TRBJ2-1 and V is TRBV10-3; 14 bases are a match to TRBD2. The CDR3 loop spans 24 amino acids. Germline CDR1 reads ENHRY; CDR2 reads SYGVKD. Trimming cost V 4 bases and J 1 base; bases outside gene matches: 24. The CDR3 is CAISAPPGLAGVLKELSSYNEQFF. The CDR3, as DNA: TGTGCCATCAGTGCCCCACCGGGACTAGCGGGAGTTTTAAAAGAGTTGAGTTCCTACAATGAGCAGTTCTTC.

V is TRBV10-2 and J is TRBJ1-2, with D maybe TRBD1 (5 bases). Trimming shortened V by 6 bases and J by 7 bases, and 18 bases separated the two germline ends. From germline, CDR1 is WSHSY and CDR2 SAAADI. The CDR3 spans 14 residues. In DNA, the CDR3 is TGCGCCAGCAGGCCCGGGACGCTATCCTTTGGCTACACCTTC. Translation gives CASRPGTLSFGYTF.

This clone was detected only a few times. The chain has TRBV7-2 and TRBJ2-5, with 12 bases aligning to TRBD2. CDR3 length: 18 amino acids. V was pared by 5 bases and J by 4 bases, with 14 bases of the junction left unmatched. CDR1 and CDR2 from the germline V gene are SGHTA and FQGNSA. Here the CDR3 reads CASSLFLAGGRNSETQYF. For the CDR3, the DNA is TGTGCCAGCAGCCTATTCCTAGCGGGGGGGAGGAATTCAGAGACCCAGTACTTC.

This clone came up a few times. This chain links TRBV29-1 with TRBJ2-3, with a tentative D call TRBD2 (5 bases). The CDR3 spans 16 residues. Germline V gene sequence: CDR1 SQVTM, CDR2 ANQGSEA. V lost 0 bases to trimming and J lost 0 bases, with 13 bases between them. CDR3: CSVEDRETTSTDTQYF. The CDR3 region has the DNA TGCAGCGTTGAAGATCGGGAAACCACTAGCACAGATACGCAGTATTTT.

The V call is TRBV27, the J call TRBJ2-7, with D perhaps TRBD1 (5 bases). V was clipped by 7 bases and J by 2 bases, with 9 bases between them. There are 12 residues in the CDR3. Germline V CDR1 and CDR2: MNHEY, SMNVEV (reference sequence). CDR3 loop: CASMRTPYEQYF. CDR3 coding DNA: TGTGCCAGCATGCGGACACCCTACGAGCAGTACTTC.

The V call is TRBV7-3, the J call TRBJ2-2; D is possibly TRBD1 or TRBD2 (6 bases each). Trimming stripped 5 bases from V and 6 bases from J, with 19 bases between. The CDR3 has 16 residues. CDR1 is SGHTA, CDR2 FQGTGA, per germline. The CDR3 loop reads CASSQARGRGPGELFF. The CDR3 DNA is TGTGCCAGCAGCCAAGCGCGAGGCCGGGGGCCCGGGGAGCTGTTTTTT.

This rearrangement joins TRBV6-6 to TRBJ1-2, with no clear D. The CDR3 contains 15 residues. V was pared by 6 bases and J by 0 bases, with 14 bases between. Germline CDR1 and CDR2: MNHNY and SVGAGI (reference sequence). Here the CDR3 reads CASSPAGGANYGYTF. CDR3 nucleotide sequence: TGTGCCAGCAGCCCCGCCGGAGGAGCTAACTATGGCTACACCTTC.

This clone was detected a few times. This chain links TRBV19 with TRBJ1-6; 9 bases fit TRBD1. The V segment lost 5 bases and the J segment 9 bases; nucleotides outside the gene matches: 8. The CDR3 consists of 15 residues. Germline CDR1 reads LNHDA; CDR2 reads SQIVND (reference sequence). CDR3 bases: TGTGCCAGTAGTCCCGGGACAGGGAAGGCTTCACCCCTCCACTTT. This sequence encodes CASSPGTGKASPLHF.

This clone has a handful of counts. The rearrangement uses TRBV2 and TRBJ2-7, with D possibly being TRBD1 (6 bases). The CDR3 extends over 14 amino acids. Germline loops: CDR1 SNHLY, CDR2 FYNNEI. Trimming left V 4 bases short and J 0 bases short, with 10 bases between. Here the CDR3 reads CASSADRSSYEQYF. The CDR3, as DNA: TGTGCCAGCAGTGCTGACAGGAGCTCCTACGAGCAGTACTTC.

The V call is TRBV9, the J call TRBJ2-1, with D possibly matching TRBD1 (5 bases). There are 15 residues in the CDR3. Trimming shortened V by 3 bases and J by 6 bases, and 16 bases separated the two germline ends. The V gene's germline CDR1 is SGDLS and CDR2 YYNGEE. The CDR3 region is CASSASQGGANEQFF. CDR3 nucleotides: TGTGCCAGCAGCGCATCCCAGGGCGGAGCCAATGAGCAGTTCTTC. The full variable domain, its missing parts supplied by reference TRBV9 and TRBJ2-1, is DSGVTQTPKHLITATGQRVTLRCSPRSGDLSVYWYQQSLDQGLQFLIQYYNGEERAKGNILERFSAQQFPDLHSELNLSSLELGDSALYFCASSASQGGANEQFFGPGTRLTVL.

This clone was seen a handful of times. The chain is built from TRBV11-3 and TRBJ2-7, with D tentatively TRBD2 (6 bases). This CDR3 comprises 13 residues. The ends were cut back, 5 bases at V and 3 bases at J, with 11 bases in the middle. From germline, CDR1 is SGHNT and CDR2 YENEEA. CDR3 amino acids: CASSPPTSYEQYF. Written as DNA, the CDR3 is TGTGCCAGCAGCCCGCCGACTAGCTACGAGCAGTACTTC.

V gene TRBV5-1 combines with J gene TRBJ2-7; D is uncertain. Germline V gives CDR1 SGHRS, CDR2 YFSETQ. The CDR3 covers 13 residues. V shed 0 bases and J shed 3 bases, with 7 bases lying between them. This chain's CDR3 is CASSLGRNYEQYF. CDR3 nucleotides: TGCGCCAGCAGCTTGGGACGGAACTACGAGCAGTACTTC. The variable domain in full, completed from reference TRBV5-1 and TRBJ2-7, reads KAGVTQTPRYLIKTRGQQVTLSCSPISGHRSVSWYQQTPGQGLQFLFEYFSETQRNKGNFPGRFSGRQFSNSRSEMNVSTLELGDSALYLCASSLGRNYEQYFGPGTRLTVT.

The chain couples TRBV11-2 to TRBJ1-1, with D hard to call. The CDR3 loop spans 13 amino acids. Germline V lookup: CDR1 SGHAT, CDR2 FQNNGV. Deletions cut 5 bases from V and 1 base from J, with 8 bases between. The CDR3 DNA follows: TGTGCCAGCAGCCCCGACGAGAACACTGAAGCTTTCTTT. Translated: CASSPDENTEAFF.

This clone was counted a single time. V and J are TRBV5-6 and TRBJ2-4; weak D call: TRBD1 (5 bases). Trimming stripped 2 bases from V and 1 base from J, with 16 bases between. The germline CDR1 and CDR2 sequences are SGHDT and YYEEEE. The CDR3 consists of 17 residues. DNA of the CDR3: TGTGCCAGCAGCTTAGCCCCAGGGTACGACGCCAAAAACATTCAGTACTTC. Translated, it gives CASSLAPGYDAKNIQYF. The complete variable domain, with remaining parts taken from reference TRBV5-6 and TRBJ2-4, reads DAGVTQSPTHLIKTRGQQVTLRCSPKSGHDTVSWYQQALGQGPQFIFQYYEEEERQRGNFPDRFSGHQFPNYSSELNVNALLLGDSALYLCASSLAPGYDAKNIQYFGAGTRLSVL.

The CDR3 sequence: CASGLHQPQHF. The CDR3 region has the DNA TGTGCTAGTGGTTTGCATCAGCCCCAGCATTTT. The chain employs TRBV12-5 and TRBJ1-5; D uncertain. V was clipped by 2 bases and J by 5 bases, with 1 base between them. Germline assignment: CDR1 LGHNT and CDR2 FRNRAP. The CDR3 runs to 11 residues. The variable domain in full, with the rest retrieved from reference TRBV12-5 and TRBJ1-5, is DARVTQTPRHKVTEMGQEVTMRCQPILGHNTVFWYRQTMMQGLELLAYFRNRAPLDDSGMPKDRFSAEMPDATLATLKIQPSEPRDSAVYFCASGLHQPQHFGDGTRLSIL.

The chain uses TRBV5-6 and TRBJ2-5; D remains ambiguous. Between the trimmed V and J ends, which lost 0 bases and 9 bases, there was a span of 12 bases. The V gene's germline CDR1 is SGHDT and CDR2 YYEEEE. The CDR3 is 13 residues long. In DNA form, the CDR3 reads TGTGCCAGCAGCTTGGAGGTCCGGGCGGCCCAGTACTTC. It is translated as CASSLEVRAAQYF.

This chain connects TRBV23-1 to TRBJ1-3, with D uncertain. TRBV23-1 is annotated as an ORF whose role is uncertain. V was shortened by 6 bases and J by 0 bases, with 6 bases between the two germline ends. This CDR3 spans 13 amino acids. The chain's CDR3 is CASSHTSGNTIYF. In nucleotides, the CDR3 is TGCGCCAGCAGCCACACCTCTGGAAACACCATATATTTT.

The genes are TRBV10-3 and TRBJ1-5, with a weak D call TRBD1 (5 bases). The CDR3 is 12 amino acids. Trimming cost V 3 bases and J 6 bases, with 6 bases left between them. Germline lookup yields CDR1 ENHRY and CDR2 SYGVKD. CDR3 nucleotide sequence: TGTGCCATCAGTGATGGGGGTCAGCCCCAGCATTTT. It specifies CAISDGGQPQHF.

The chain has TRBV15 and TRBJ2-5; D remains unclear. The tail of the sequence fits TRBJ2-7 better, so the J call may be wrong. Germline CDR1 reads LNHNV; CDR2 reads YYDKDF (reference sequence). The CDR3 runs to 13 residues. This chain's CDR3 is CATSRDLGYEQYF. CDR3 DNA sequence: TGTGCCACCAGCAGAGACTTGGGGTACGAGCAGTACTTC.

V and J are TRBV27 and TRBJ2-7; TRBD2 agrees at 10 bases. The J segment lost 2 bases and the V segment lost 2 bases, leaving 3 bases of the junction unmatched. CDR1 is MNHEY and CDR2 is SMNVEV in the germline V gene (reference sequence). This CDR3 spans 15 amino acids. The DNA for the CDR3 is TGTGCCAGCAGTTTAGAAGCGGGGGGGCCCTACGAGCAGTACGTC. Its protein product is CASSLEAGGPYEQYV.

This clone was picked up a small number of times. The chain combines TRBV4-2 with TRBJ2-7; possible D gene TRBD2, 6 bases. The CDR3 sequence is 15 residues long. Germline CDR1 reads LGHNA; CDR2 reads YNFKEQ. V lost 4 bases, J lost 4 bases, and 17 bases lay in between. The CDR3 DNA reads TGTGCCAGCAGCCCCGAGCTAGGAGGAGGGTACGAGCAGTACTTC. It translates to CASSPELGGGYEQYF.

V gene TRBV5-4 combines with J gene TRBJ1-6; 7 positions agree with TRBD1. In germline, CDR1 is SGHNT, CDR2 YYREEE (reference sequence). CDR3 length: 15 residues. V was pared by 0 bases and J by 10 bases, with 7 bases of the junction left unmatched. CDR3 amino acids: CASSLEGTVQSPLHF. CDR3 DNA sequence: TGTGCCAGCAGCTTGGAGGGGACAGTACAATCACCCCTCCACTTT.

This clone has just a few counts. V is TRBV7-2 and J is TRBJ1-4; unclear D gene. V lost 7 bases and J 8 bases, leaving 14 bases between the germline ends. Germline CDR1 SGHTA, CDR2 FQGNSA. The CDR3 contains 13 residues. CDR3 sequence: CASTLRGREKLFF. For the CDR3, the DNA is TGTGCCAGCACCCTAAGAGGGCGCGAAAAACTGTTTTTT.